Each of the 27 T cell receptor beta chains below was sequenced from the same sample in a study of T cell responses to AZD1222 COVID-19 vaccine. Produced via immunoSEQ multiplex PCR; TCRdb's table is partial and in-frame only. Here the sample spans 90,000 to 150,000 clones, 70% to 90% being singletons. The sequencing here drew on peripheral blood, taken on day 0 of AZD1222 vaccination. All receptors come from an adult in good health.

The chain couples TRBV18 to TRBJ1-4, with a tentative D call TRBD1 (5 bases). V was trimmed by 5 bases and J by 7 bases, leaving 20 bases between them. The CDR3 spans 16 residues. The germline V gene encodes CDR1 KGHSH and CDR2 LQKENI. The CDR3 DNA reads as TGTGCCAGCTCATTCCCCACCCTAGGGGAGGGTGAAAAACTGTTTTTT. It encodes CASSFPTLGEGEKLFF.

The chain uses TRBV23-1 and TRBJ1-4; D possibly corresponds to TRBD1 (5 bases). TRBV23-1 is assigned to the ORF class and has an uncertain function. Trimming shortened V by 4 bases and J by 0 bases, and 9 bases separated the two germline ends. There are 15 residues in the CDR3. CDR3 in amino acids: CASSRLTATNEKLFF. The DNA for the CDR3 is TGCGCCAGCAGTCGACTGACAGCAACTAATGAAAAACTGTTTTTT.

In this sample, this clone turned up once. The genes are TRBV5-8 and TRBJ2-7, with a possible D match to TRBD2 (5 bases). The V and J ends lost 0 bases and 2 bases respectively, with 12 bases between them. This CDR3 is 15 amino acids long. Germline CDR1 SGHTS, CDR2 YDEGEE. The CDR3 nucleotides read TGTGCCAGCAGCTTGGCCGGGAATAAGGCCTACGAGCAGTACTTC. Translation gives CASSLAGNKAYEQYF. The complete variable domain, with remaining parts taken from reference TRBV5-8 and TRBJ2-7, reads EAGVTQSPTHLIKTRGQQATLRCSPISGHTSVYWYQQALGLGLQFLLWYDEGEERNRGNFPPRFSGRQFPNYSSELNVNALELEDSALYLCASSLAGNKAYEQYFGPGTRLTVT.

The chain employs TRBV11-2 and TRBJ1-2; no clear D gene. CDR1 and CDR2 from the germline V gene are SGHAT and FQNNGV. V lost 5 bases, J lost 4 bases, and 8 bases lay in between. This CDR3 is 12 amino acids long. The CDR3 loop reads CASSADLYGYTF. In DNA, the CDR3 is TGTGCCAGCAGCGCGGACCTCTATGGCTACACCTTC.

This chain links TRBV5-1 with TRBJ2-7; D gene uncertain. Germline V gene data show CDR1 as SGHRS and CDR2 as YFSETQ. With 1 base removed from V and 4 bases from J, the gap between germline ends came to 12 bases. This CDR3 spans 14 amino acids. The CDR3 loop reads CASSLNNPAYEQYF. The CDR3 bases are TGCGCCAGCAGCTTGAATAATCCAGCATACGAGCAGTACTTC.

The rearrangement uses TRBV7-2 and TRBJ1-1; D is ambiguous. Per the germline V gene, CDR1 is SGHTA and CDR2 is FQGNSA. Trimming removed 7 bases at V and 11 bases at J, with 11 bases between. The CDR3 sequence is 10 residues long. The CDR3 coding sequence is TGTGCCAGCACCCCTGGGAAGGCTTTCTTT. Protein sequence: CASTPGKAFF.

The chain employs TRBV3-1 (or the pseudogene TRBV3-2) and TRBJ1-4; 9 bases match TRBD1. Germline CDR1 reads LGHDT; CDR2 reads YNNKEL (reference sequence). The CDR3 has 14 amino acids. Trimming took 3 bases from V and 7 from J; bases not matched to a gene: 3. The CDR3 sequence: CASSQGTGSEKLFF. The CDR3 DNA reads TGTGCCAGCAGCCAGGGGACAGGGAGTGAAAAACTGTTTTTT.

This clone has only one observation. The chain carries TRBV9 and TRBJ2-7; 8 bases map to TRBD2. CDR3 size: 14 residues. Trimming removed 3 bases from V and 5 bases from J; junction bases left unmatched: 7. Germline-derived CDR1 and CDR2 are SGDLS and YYNGEE. This CDR3 is CASSASGSLDEQYF. DNA of the CDR3: TGTGCCAGCAGCGCGAGCGGGAGTCTAGACGAGCAGTACTTC.

The V call is TRBV5-1, the J call TRBJ2-5, with D perhaps matching TRBD2 (6 bases). V lost 3 bases and J lost 5, with 17 bases in between. This CDR3 comprises 15 residues. In germline, CDR1 is SGHRS, CDR2 YFSETQ. The DNA of the CDR3 is TGCGCCAGCAGCTCAACGGGCGGGGTGACGGAGACCCAGTACTTC. Amino acid sequence: CASSSTGGVTETQYF.

V and J are TRBV27 and TRBJ2-5, with TRBD2 matching 8 bases. The CDR3 runs to 16 residues. Germline V CDR1 and CDR2: MNHEY, SMNVEV (reference sequence). V trimming: 5 bases; J trimming: 1 base; junction bases outside the gene matches: 9. This chain's CDR3 is CASSRLRSGAQETQYF. The CDR3 region has the DNA TGTGCCAGCAGTAGATTACGTAGCGGGGCCCAAGAGACCCAGTACTTC.

The chain is built from TRBV10-3 and TRBJ1-1; tentative D call: TRBD1 (5 bases). Germline V gene lookup returns CDR1 ENHRY and CDR2 SYGVKD. Trimming pared 8 bases from V and 4 bases from J, leaving 11 bases between. The CDR3 loop spans 12 amino acids. CDR3 coding DNA: TGTGCCATCGGGCCGGGGGGCACTGAAGCTTTCTTT. Amino acids: CAIGPGGTEAFF.

The genes are TRBV30 and TRBJ2-7; D possibly matches TRBD1 or TRBD2 (6 bases each). The CDR3 contains 15 residues. The germline V and J ends were trimmed by 3 bases and 4 bases, with 19 bases remaining between them. In germline, CDR1 is GTSNPN, CDR2 SVGIG (reference sequence). CDR3 sequence reads: CAWRTRGGGIYEQYF. CDR3 in DNA: TGTGCCTGGAGGACCCGAGGAGGGGGAATATACGAGCAGTACTTC.

This clone appeared a few times. CDR3 amino acids: CASSPDRGLGNTIYF. The DNA for the CDR3 is TGCGCCAGCAGCCCCGACAGGGGGCTAGGAAACACCATATATTTT. This chain joins TRBV5-1 and TRBJ1-3; 10 nucleotides match TRBD1. Germline trimming cut 4 bases from V and 4 bases from J; bases unmatched to any gene: 5. This CDR3 is 15 amino acids long. CDR1 and CDR2 (germline): SGHRS, YFSETQ.

The chain links TRBV7-8 to TRBJ1-5; TRBD1 matches 10 bases. J gave up 5 bases and V 3 bases, and 7 bases lay outside the gene matches. Per germline, CDR1 SGHVS and CDR2 FQNEAQ. CDR3 size: 16 residues. CDR3 in DNA: TGTGCCAGCAGCTTTGTGGGACAGGGGTCTTATCAGCCCCAGCATTTT. Protein sequence: CASSFVGQGSYQPQHF.

V usage is TRBV3-1 (or the pseudogene TRBV3-2) and J usage is TRBJ1-1; 8 bases align to TRBD1. Germline V gene sequence: CDR1 LGHDT, CDR2 YNNKEL (reference sequence). There are 15 residues in the CDR3. Trimming cost V 1 base and J 3 bases; bases outside gene matches: 4. The CDR3: CASSQAGRGHTEAFF. CDR3 nucleotide sequence: TGTGCCAGCAGCCAAGCCGGCAGGGGGCACACTGAAGCTTTCTTT.

The rearrangement links TRBV28 to TRBJ2-7; no clear D gene. V lost 3 bases, J lost 4 bases, and 4 bases lay in between. This CDR3 is built from 11 residues. Germline CDR1 MDHEN, CDR2 SYDVKM. CDR3 residues: CASSFRYEQYF. CDR3 nucleotide sequence: TGTGCCAGCAGTTTTCGATACGAGCAGTACTTC.

The V and J genes are TRBV30 and TRBJ1-3, with D hard to call. This CDR3 is 14 amino acids long. Trimming took off 4 bases at V and 0 bases at J, with 10 bases between the two ends. CDR1 and CDR2 from the germline V gene are GTSNPN and SVGIG (reference sequence). CDR3 bases: TGTGCCTGGACGGTCGACTTCTCTGGAAACACCATATATTTT. Its protein is CAWTVDFSGNTIYF.

The chain carries TRBV29-1 and TRBJ2-3, with TRBD1 matching 10 bases. The CDR3 runs 14 residues. With V trimmed by 6 bases and J by 1 base, 4 bases remained unmatched. The germline gives CDR1 SQVTM, CDR2 ANQGSEA. CDR3 in DNA: TGCAGCGTGACCGGGACAGGGGGCACAGATACGCAGTATTTT. This gives the protein CSVTGTGGTDTQYF.

The genes are TRBV28 and TRBJ1-6; no definite D call. Germline V gene lookup returns CDR1 MDHEN and CDR2 SYDVKM. V was clipped by 5 bases and J by 2 bases, with 13 bases between them. The CDR3 runs 16 residues. The CDR3 sequence is CASSRSLWTYNSPLHF. As DNA, the CDR3 is TGTGCCAGCAGTCGGAGCCTATGGACCTATAATTCACCCCTCCACTTT.

The V gene is TRBV19, the J gene TRBJ2-1; weak D call: TRBD1 (7 bases). Germline CDR1 and CDR2: LNHDA and SQIVND (reference sequence). The CDR3 covers 14 residues. V dropped 0 bases and J dropped 10 bases, with 13 bases sitting between them. The CDR3 sequence: CASSIDEGAGEQFF. As DNA, the CDR3 is TGTGCCAGTAGTATAGATGAGGGGGCGGGGGAGCAGTTCTTC.

This clone was counted a single time. This chain links TRBV11-3 with TRBJ2-1, with 9 nucleotides matching TRBD2. The junction had 5 bases not matched to a gene; V was cut back by 5 bases and J by 0 bases. The CDR3 has 16 amino acids. The germline V gene has CDR1 SGHNT and CDR2 YENEEA. CDR3 loop: CASSRLAASSYNEQFF. The CDR3 DNA sequence: TGTGCCAGCAGCCGACTAGCGGCCAGCTCCTACAATGAGCAGTTCTTC. Looking up the rest from reference TRBV11-3 and TRBJ2-1 gives the full variable domain: EAGVVQSPRYKIIEKKQPVAFWCNPISGHNTLYWYLQNLGQGPELLIRYENEEAVDDSQLPKDRFSAERLKGVDSTLKIQPAELGDSAVYLCASSRLAASSYNEQFFGPGTRLTVL.

The chain links TRBV7-2 to TRBJ1-6; TRBD1 agrees at 9 bases. Germline CDR1 is SGHTA and CDR2 is FQGNSA. The trim removed 5 bases at V and 9 bases at J, leaving 11 bases unmatched. The CDR3 consists of 16 residues. CDR3 amino acids: CASSVQAGTGSSPLHF. CDR3 in DNA: TGTGCCAGCAGCGTCCAAGCCGGGACAGGGAGTTCACCCCTCCACTTT.

The V call is TRBV29-1, the J call TRBJ2-5; 9 positions agree with TRBD2. The CDR3 covers 13 residues. In germline, CDR1 is SQVTM, CDR2 ANQGSEA. The CDR3 DNA sequence: TGCACTCACATAGCGGGAGATGAGGAGACCCAGTACTTC. This codes for CTHIAGDEETQYF.

This clone was recorded only once. This chain connects TRBV18 to TRBJ1-3; no clear D. This CDR3 region has 14 residues. The germline CDR1 and CDR2 sequences are KGHSH and LQKENI. V was shortened by 3 bases and J by 2 bases, with 8 bases between the two germline ends. In DNA, the CDR3 is TGTGCCAGCTCACCGGACCTAACTGGAAACACCATATATTTT. Encoded protein: CASSPDLTGNTIYF.

This chain uses TRBV4-2 with TRBJ2-2; TRBD1 or TRBD2 may be the D gene (9 bases each). The CDR3 covers 17 residues. V lost 4 bases to trimming and J lost 2 bases, with 17 bases between them. Germline lookup yields CDR1 LGHNA and CDR2 YNFKEQ. The CDR3 nucleotides are TGTGCCAGCAGCCGCGGGAGGGACAGGGATAACACCGGGGAGCTGTTTTTT. It translates to CASSRGRDRDNTGELFF.

This chain uses TRBV6-2 or TRBV6-3 with TRBJ2-7; D is perhaps TRBD2 (6 bases). Germline V CDR1 and CDR2: MNHEY, SVGEGT. The CDR3 consists of 16 residues. The V end was cut by 6 bases, the J end by 0 bases, with 18 bases between. The CDR3 DNA reads as TGTGCCAGCAGCGACCCCCGGGAGACAGCCTCCTACGAGCAGTACTTC. Translating it yields CASSDPRETASYEQYF.

V is TRBV29-1 and J is TRBJ1-5, with D perhaps matching TRBD1 (5 bases). The CDR3 runs to 13 residues. V lost 4 bases and J lost 7, with 14 bases in between. CDR1 and CDR2 from the germline V gene are SQVTM and ANQGSEA. This CDR3 is CSVGERGGQPQHF. The CDR3 nucleotides read TGCAGCGTTGGTGAGAGGGGCGGGCAGCCCCAGCATTTT.